The sequence of this T cell receptor beta chain was determined in a study of T cells in Graves' hyperthyroidism and ophthalmopathy. Overall study: Pretreatment peripheral blood was obtained at initial diagnosis.

Amplified TCR beta CDR3 regions derived from RNA transcripts. First-round RT-PCR of the TCR CDR3 relied on the HTBI primer set. Via MiXCR, TCRdb re-called the multiplex PCR reads, giving one row per CDR3 protein. The table includes some 620,000 distinct CDR3 sequences, roughly 16% detected once. Worth noting for this clonotype: As yet, its antigen is unknown.

Clinical symptoms, serum thyroxine and TRAb, thyroid ultrasound and orbital computed tomography were used for the diagnoses. Overall study findings and caveats: Ophthalmopathy onset followed model prediction by a median about seven months.

CDR1 MNHEY and CDR2 SMNVEV come from the germline V gene (reference sequence). This CDR3 is 17 amino acids long. The V gene lost 2 bases and the J gene lost 0 bases, with 11 bases spanning the gap. Sequenced sample: blood. This clonotype was obtained from a woman aged 25 to 45 with Graves' hyperthyroidism. This chain connects TRBV27 to TRBJ2-6, with no clear D. DNA of the CDR3: TGTGCCAGCAGTTTACAACCTATCTTCTCTGGGGCCAACGTCCTGACTTTC. As protein: CASSLQPIFSGANVLTF.